This paragraph reports one TCR beta chain. Germline loops: CDR1 MNHEY, CDR2 SVGAGI. Trimming cost V 5 bases and J 6 bases, with 16 bases left between them. The CDR3 loop spans 14 amino acids. The sample is drawn from a study of blood T cell repertoires in COVID-19. About the research overall: The samples span acute and convalescent COVID-19 from the United States, Italy and Spain. The analysed material was cDNA or gDNA that came from T cells, B-cell-depleted T cells, or PBMCs.

Under the authors' procedure: Counts of nucleated cells, estimated from reference gene primer amplification, were obtained. Assay used: immunoSEQ multiplex PCR; TCRdb lists only in-frame clones, some missing. That table is the source of V, J and clone size, and D and trimming were worked out from the DNA. The table lists just over 65,000 clones, about 90% of them singletons. This clonotype originated in a man between 60 and 75 years old with acute or convalescent COVID-19. The V call is TRBV6-5, the J call TRBJ1-2; possible D gene TRBD1, 6 bases. The sequenced sample consisted of peripheral blood. This CDR3 reads CASSPLQGRDGYTF. Here the CDR3 DNA reads TGTGCCAGCAGTCCTTTACAGGGTCGGGATGGCTACACCTTC.